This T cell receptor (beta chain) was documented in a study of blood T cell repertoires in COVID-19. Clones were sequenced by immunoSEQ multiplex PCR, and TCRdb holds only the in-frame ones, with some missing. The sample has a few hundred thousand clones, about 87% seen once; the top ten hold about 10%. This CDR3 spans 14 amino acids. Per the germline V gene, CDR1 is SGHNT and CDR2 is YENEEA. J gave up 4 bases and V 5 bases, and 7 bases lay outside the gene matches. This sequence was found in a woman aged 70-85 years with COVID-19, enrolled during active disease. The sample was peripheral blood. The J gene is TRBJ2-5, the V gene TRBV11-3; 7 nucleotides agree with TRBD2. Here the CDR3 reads CASSGAGVGETQYF. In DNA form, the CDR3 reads TGTGCCAGCAGCGGTGCGGGAGTGGGAGAGACCCAGTACTTC.